This T cell receptor (beta chain) was profiled in a study of shared clonotypes between healthy human individuals. The CDR3 consists of 14 residues. The V end was cut by 2 bases, the J end by 1 base, with 8 bases between. Germline loops: CDR1 MNHEY, CDR2 SVGAGI. TCRdb's copy holds only in-frame clones and misses some; the assay was immunoSEQ multiplex PCR. The data hold roughly 680,000 clones, with around 70% observed a single time. Input material: memory CD4+ T cells sorted from blood. Subset in this sample: CD45RA-negative fraction. The gene calls are TRBV6-5 and TRBJ1-1; D is ambiguous. This receptor was obtained from a woman between 25 and 40 years old in good health. CDR3 sequence (DNA): TGTGCCAGCAGTTACGGTCTGACGAACACTGAAGCTTTCTTT. It specifies CASSYGLTNTEAFF.